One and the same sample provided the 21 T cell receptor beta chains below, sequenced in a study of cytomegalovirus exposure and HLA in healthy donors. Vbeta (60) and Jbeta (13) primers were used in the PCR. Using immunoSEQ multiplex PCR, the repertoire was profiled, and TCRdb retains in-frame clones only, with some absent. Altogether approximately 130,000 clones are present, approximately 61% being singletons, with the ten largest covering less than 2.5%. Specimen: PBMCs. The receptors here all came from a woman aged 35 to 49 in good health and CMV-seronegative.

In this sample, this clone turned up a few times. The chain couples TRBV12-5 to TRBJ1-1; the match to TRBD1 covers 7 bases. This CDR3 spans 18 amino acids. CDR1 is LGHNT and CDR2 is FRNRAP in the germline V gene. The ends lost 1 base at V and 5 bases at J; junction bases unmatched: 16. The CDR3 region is CASGLGGQPLPAGTEAFF. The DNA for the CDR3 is TGTGCTAGTGGTTTGGGGGGACAGCCTTTGCCCGCGGGTACTGAAGCTTTCTTT.

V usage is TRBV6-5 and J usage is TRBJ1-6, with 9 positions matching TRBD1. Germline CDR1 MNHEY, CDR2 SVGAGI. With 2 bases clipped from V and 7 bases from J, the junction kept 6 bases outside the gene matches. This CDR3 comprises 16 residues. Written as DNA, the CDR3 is TGTGCCAGCAGTTACCAATTCGACAGGGGGAATTCACCCCTCCACTTT. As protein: CASSYQFDRGNSPLHF.

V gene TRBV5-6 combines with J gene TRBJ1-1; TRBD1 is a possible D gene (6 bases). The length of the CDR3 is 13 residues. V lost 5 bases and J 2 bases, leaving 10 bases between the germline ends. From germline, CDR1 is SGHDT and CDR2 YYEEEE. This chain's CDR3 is CASSRDTNTEAFF. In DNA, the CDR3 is TGTGCCAGCAGTCGGGACACTAACACTGAAGCTTTCTTT.

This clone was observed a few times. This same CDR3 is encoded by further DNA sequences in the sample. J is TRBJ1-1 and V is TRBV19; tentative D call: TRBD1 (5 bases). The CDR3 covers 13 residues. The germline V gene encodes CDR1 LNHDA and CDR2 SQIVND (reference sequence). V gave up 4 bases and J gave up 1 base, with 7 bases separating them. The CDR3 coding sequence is TGTGCCAGTAGTAGACAGCGGAACACTGAAGCTTTCTTT. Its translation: CASSRQRNTEAFF.

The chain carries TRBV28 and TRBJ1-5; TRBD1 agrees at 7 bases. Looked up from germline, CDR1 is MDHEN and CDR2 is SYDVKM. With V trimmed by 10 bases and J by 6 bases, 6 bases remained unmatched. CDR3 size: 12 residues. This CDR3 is CATSGGIQPQHF. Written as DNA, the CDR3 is TGTGCCACCTCAGGGGGTATTCAGCCCCAGCATTTT.

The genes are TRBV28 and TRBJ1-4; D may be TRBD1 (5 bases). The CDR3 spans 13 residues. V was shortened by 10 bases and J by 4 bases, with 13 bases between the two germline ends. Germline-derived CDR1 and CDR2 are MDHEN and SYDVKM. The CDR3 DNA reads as TGTGCCACCAAAAGACAGATTAATGAAAAACTGTTTTTT. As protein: CATKRQINEKLFF.

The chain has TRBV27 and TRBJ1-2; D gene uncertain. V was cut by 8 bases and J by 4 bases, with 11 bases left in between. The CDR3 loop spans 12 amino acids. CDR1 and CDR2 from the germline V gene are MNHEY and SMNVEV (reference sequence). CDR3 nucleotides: TGTGCCAGCGGCCGGGTGGGCTATGGCTACACCTTC. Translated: CASGRVGYGYTF.

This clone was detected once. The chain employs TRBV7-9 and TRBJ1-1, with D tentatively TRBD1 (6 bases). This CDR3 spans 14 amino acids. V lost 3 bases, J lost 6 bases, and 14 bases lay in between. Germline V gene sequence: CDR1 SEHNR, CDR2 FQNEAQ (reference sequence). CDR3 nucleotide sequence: TGTGCCAGCAGCTTGACACAGGGTCTTGCTGAAGCTTTCTTT. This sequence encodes CASSLTQGLAEAFF.

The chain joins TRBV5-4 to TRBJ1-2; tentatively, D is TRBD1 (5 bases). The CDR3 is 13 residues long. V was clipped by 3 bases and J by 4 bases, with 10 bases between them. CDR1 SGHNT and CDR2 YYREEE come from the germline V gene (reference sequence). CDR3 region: CASSSQAIYGYTF. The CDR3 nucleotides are TGTGCCAGCAGCTCACAGGCGATCTATGGCTACACCTTC.

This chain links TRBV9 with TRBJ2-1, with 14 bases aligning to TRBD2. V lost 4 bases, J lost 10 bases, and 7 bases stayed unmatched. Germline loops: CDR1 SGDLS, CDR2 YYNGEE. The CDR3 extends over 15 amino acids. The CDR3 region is CASSMTSGGAREQFF. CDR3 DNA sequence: TGTGCCAGCAGCATGACTAGCGGGGGGGCCCGGGAGCAGTTCTTC.

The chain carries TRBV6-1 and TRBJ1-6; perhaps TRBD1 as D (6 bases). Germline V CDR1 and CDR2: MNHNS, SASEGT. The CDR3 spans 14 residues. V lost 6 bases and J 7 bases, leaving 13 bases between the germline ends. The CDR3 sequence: CASRPRGTNSPLHF. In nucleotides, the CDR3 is TGTGCCAGCAGACCCAGGGGTACGAATTCACCCCTCCACTTT.

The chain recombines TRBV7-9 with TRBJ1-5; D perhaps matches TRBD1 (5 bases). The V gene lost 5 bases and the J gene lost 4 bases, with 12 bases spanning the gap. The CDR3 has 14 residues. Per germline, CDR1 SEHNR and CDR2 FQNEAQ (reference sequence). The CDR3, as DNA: TGTGCCAGCAGCATTGGGGGGATAAATCAGCCCCAGCATTTT. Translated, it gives CASSIGGINQPQHF. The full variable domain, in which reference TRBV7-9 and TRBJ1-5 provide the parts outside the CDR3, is DTGVSQNPRHKITKRGQNVTFRCDPISEHNRLYWYRQTLGQGPEFLTYFQNEAQLEKSRLLSDRFSAERPKGSFSTLEIQRTEQGDSAMYLCASSIGGINQPQHFGDGTRLSIL.

The CDR3 here is CASSSGRSSNTGELFF. As DNA, the CDR3 is TGTGCCAGCAGCTCAGGGCGCTCCTCGAACACCGGGGAGCTGTTTTTT. The rearrangement uses TRBV7-7 and TRBJ2-2; D is perhaps TRBD1 (5 bases). This CDR3 contains 16 residues. Deletions cut 4 bases from V and 0 bases from J, with 12 bases between. Germline V gives CDR1 SSHAT, CDR2 FNYEAQ (reference sequence).

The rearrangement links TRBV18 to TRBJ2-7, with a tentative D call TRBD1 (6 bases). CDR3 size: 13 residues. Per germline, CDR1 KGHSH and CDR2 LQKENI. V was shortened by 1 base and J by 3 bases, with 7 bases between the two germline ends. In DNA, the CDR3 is TGTGCCAGCTCACCACAGGACAGCTACGAGCAGTACTTC. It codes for CASSPQDSYEQYF.

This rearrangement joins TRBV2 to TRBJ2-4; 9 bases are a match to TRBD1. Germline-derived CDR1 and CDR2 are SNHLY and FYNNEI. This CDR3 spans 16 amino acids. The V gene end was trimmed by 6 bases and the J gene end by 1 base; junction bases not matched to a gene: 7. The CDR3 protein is CASSPQGAPAKNIQYF. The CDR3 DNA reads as TGTGCCAGCAGCCCACAGGGGGCGCCCGCCAAAAACATTCAGTACTTC.

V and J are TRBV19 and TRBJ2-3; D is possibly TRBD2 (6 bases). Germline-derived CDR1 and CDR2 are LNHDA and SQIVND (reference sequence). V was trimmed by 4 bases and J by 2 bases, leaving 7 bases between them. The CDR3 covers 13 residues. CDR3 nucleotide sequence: TGTGCCAGTAGTACGGGACTCACAGATACGCAGTATTTT. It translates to CASSTGLTDTQYF. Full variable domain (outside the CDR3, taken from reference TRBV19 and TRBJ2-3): DGGITQSPKYLFRKEGQNVTLSCEQNLNHDAMYWYRQDPGQGLRLIYYSQIVNDFQKGDIAEGYSVSREKKESFPLTVTSAQKNPTAFYLCASSTGLTDTQYFGPGTRLTVL.

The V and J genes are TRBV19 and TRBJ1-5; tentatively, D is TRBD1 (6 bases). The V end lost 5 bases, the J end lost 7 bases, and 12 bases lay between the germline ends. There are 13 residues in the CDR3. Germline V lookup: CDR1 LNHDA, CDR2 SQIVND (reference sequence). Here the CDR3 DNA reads TGTGCCAGTAGTGTCGACAGGAACCAGCCCCAGCATTTT. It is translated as CASSVDRNQPQHF.

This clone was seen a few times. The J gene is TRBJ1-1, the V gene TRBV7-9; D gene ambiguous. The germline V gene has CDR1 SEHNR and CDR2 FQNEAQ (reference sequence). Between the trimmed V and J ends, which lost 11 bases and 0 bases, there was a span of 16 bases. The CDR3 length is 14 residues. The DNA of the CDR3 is TGTGCCTGCTTACTGAGCCCTATGAACACTGAAGCTTTCTTT. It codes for CACLLSPMNTEAFF.

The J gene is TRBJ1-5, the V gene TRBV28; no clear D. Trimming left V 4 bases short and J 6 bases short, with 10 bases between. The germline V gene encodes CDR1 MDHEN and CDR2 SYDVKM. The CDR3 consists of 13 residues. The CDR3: CASSWRKSQPQHF. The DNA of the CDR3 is TGTGCCAGCAGTTGGAGGAAAAGTCAGCCCCAGCATTTT.

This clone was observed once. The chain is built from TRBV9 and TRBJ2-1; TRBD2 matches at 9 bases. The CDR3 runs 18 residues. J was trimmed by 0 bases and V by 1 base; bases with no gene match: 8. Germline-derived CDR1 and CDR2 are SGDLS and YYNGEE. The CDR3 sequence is CASSVLGSGGSSYNEQFF. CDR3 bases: TGTGCCAGCAGCGTACTGGGAAGCGGGGGGAGCTCCTACAATGAGCAGTTCTTC.

CDR3 loop: CASSLGLEVATQPQHF. The DNA of the CDR3 is TGTGCCAGCAGCTTAGGCCTAGAGGTAGCAACTCAGCCCCAGCATTTT. The chain employs TRBV13 and TRBJ1-5; D uncertain. V lost 0 bases and J lost 6, with 15 bases in between. The germline CDR1 and CDR2 sequences are PRHDT and FYEKMQ (reference sequence). The CDR3 runs to 16 residues.